The source of this TCR beta chain is a study of cytomegalovirus exposure and HLA in healthy donors (dated by TCRdb to about 2017). Notes on the research overall: An earlier analysis of some 600 of the donors reported roughly 300 Gb of sequence data and around 110 million unique TCR beta sequences obtained from about 179 million T cells. An early release that covered 500 to 800 HLA-typed donors contained 300 to 350 gigabases of sequencing data and around 80 million unique TCR sequences. Of the roughly 400 genotyped donors, 75% to 85% were placed in the genetic ancestry cluster associated with self-reported Caucasian donors. The study aimed to test whether signatures of past pathogen exposure could be identified by cataloging public T cell receptors. The study used immunosequencing to profile the T cell repertoires of more than 650 subjects and linked those repertoires to cytomegalovirus serostatus. Along with the roughly 700-subject first cohort, a separate validation cohort of around 120 different subjects was used. To predict cytomegalovirus infection status, the study brought together high-throughput TCR immunosequencing, statistical association of individual TCRs with disease status, and machine learning. A later analysis re-examined previously published TCR beta repertoires from 610 or so donors and added high-resolution HLA genotyping to investigate patterns of TCR occurrence. The later analysis used no new phenotypic data to find candidate immune exposures, relying instead on TCR beta sequences and their occurrence across donors. In an earlier analysis of over 550 of the donors, high-throughput TCR beta sequencing was used to judge whether each TCR beta V gene segment behaved as functional or pseudogenic. Donor age, sex, ethnicity and CMV serostatus were compiled alongside the repertoire data. In a later genetic analysis, genome-wide SNP genotypes for about three fifths of the roughly 670 donors were used, and that subset was treated as a discovery cohort. Every discovery cohort repertoire had been produced on one sequencing platform. HLA typing included class I and class II loci at four-digit resolution. The number of donors typed differed by locus, with about 629-630 for A, B, C, DRB1 and DQB1, roughly 550 for DQA1, 600 to 610 for DPA1, and about 450 for DPB1. A handful of DR-DQ haplotypes were treated as single units for association and clustering because of strong linkage in the cohort. On average, over 200,000 unique TCR beta nucleotide sequences were sequenced per donor among about 400 genotyped donors of the cohort, with 15% to 20% of those sequences being non-productive. Results and caveats for the whole study, not just this receptor: The authors suggested that the approach could potentially be extended to other disease states and immunological phenotypes. In a later genetic analysis, fewer N-insertions in productive TCRs were reported among donors in an Asian-associated ancestry cluster than the approximately 670-donor mean. In a later analysis, most CMV-associated TCR beta chains were found to appear HLA-restricted, with HLA associations seemingly driven largely by CMV exposure. According to a later analysis, parvovirus B19, influenza, CMV and Epstein-Barr virus appeared linked to several top co-occurrence clusters. A total of fewer than 200 TCR beta chains were listed by the study as associated with cytomegalovirus. A further reported finding was that TCR beta sequences accurately predicted the HLA-A and HLA-B alleles for most subjects in the first cohort. In an earlier analysis of 587 of the donors, most TCR beta V segments appeared in productive rearrangements about 87% or about 30% of the time, broadly matching IMGT annotations. Some IMGT-functional V segments, including TRBV6-2 and TRBV6-3, could not be told apart with the 87-base-pair reads, so those segments were excluded. Because counts were too low, about 15 rarely observed V segments, including chromosome 9 orphons, were left out of the earlier analysis of 500 to 650 of the donors. In a later analysis, HLA-associated TCR beta chains were found to be more clonally expanded and to have lower generation probabilities than equally common non-associated chains. Linkage disequilibrium might explain the correlated functional status among segregating V segments, but an unknown experimental factor could not be ruled out. Most TCR sequences were observed very rarely across donors, whereas some public TCRs were present in many individuals. This cohort had only TCR beta chains sequenced, and the lack of alpha or paired-chain data limited which features could be detected. In a later analysis, the rate of TCR association differed among HLA loci, with DRB1 alleles having the most associated TCRs and HLA-C alleles having the fewest. The classifier was reported to diagnose cytomegalovirus status with high specificity and sensitivity in both the original and validation cohorts. HLA typing was unavailable for some donors at each locus, so association tests used only the typed subset. When HLA alleles, especially DR and DQ, strongly co-occurred, TCR associations were difficult to assign to individual alleles. An association between a missense DCLRE1C variant and V-gene and J-gene trimming of TCR beta chains was found in a later genetic analysis and replicated in an independent cohort. Sequencing depth was assumed to be roughly uniform across donors in the presence/absence analyses, though that assumption may not hold. Immune exposure information for the cohort was limited to CMV serostatus. Specific HLA alleles were associated with roughly 17,000 TCR beta sequences at a false discovery rate of 0.05 in a later analysis. The sequencing pipeline was judged likely to have produced a cluster of highly shared sequence variants as a technical artifact. Three of the identified cytomegalovirus-associated TCR beta chains were confirmed in vitro to be specific for cytomegalovirus antigens.

The cohort was made up of 666 healthy bone marrow donors. At the time of sampling, every cohort member was nominally healthy, though immune exposures that went unrecorded were likely present. The donor was CMV seronegative and belonged to the group of 320 or so seronegative cohort members. Each donor provided a peripheral blood sample, and peripheral blood mononuclear cells were used for TCR beta sequencing. Genomic DNA was extracted from the blood cell samples with the Qiagen DNeasy Blood Extraction Kit. Library preparation used the immunoSEQ multiplex PCR assay. For the multiplex PCR, a mixture combining 60 forward primers for TCR Vbeta segments and 13 reverse primers for TCR Jbeta segments was used. Amplification of the CDR3 region of rearranged TCR beta genes was performed with a multiplex PCR assay on genomic DNA. The Illumina HiSeq System was used to sequence the amplified TCR beta libraries as 87-base-pair reads. In the authors' own workflow: A later analysis tallied about 77 million unique TCR beta chains across the 666 repertoires, and around 9.9 million of those chains were shared by two or more donors. Raw reads were error-corrected and collapsed into unique sequences by a nearest-neighbor algorithm in which closely related sequences were merged to remove PCR and sequencing errors. To assign V, D and J gene segments, CDR3 sequences were aligned to IMGT reference sequences. For a sequence to be retained, a match of at least six nucleotides to both a V gene segment and a J gene segment was required. Rearrangements were called productive when the CDR3 lacked stop codons and stayed in frame with V and J; all others were non-productive. CDR3 was defined according to IMGT convention as the region running from the second conserved V-encoded cysteine to the conserved J-encoded phenylalanine. The earlier analysis of about 610 of the donors excluded any sequence lacking an unambiguous match to a single V gene segment. An earlier analysis of 450 to 650 of the donors called V segments functional above 56.7% productive rearrangements and segregating when the between-donor standard deviation exceeded 5%. A statistical classification framework was built to diagnose cytomegalovirus status from the catalog of TCR beta chain sequences. A later analysis assigned V and J genes by comparing TCR nucleotide sequences with IMGT/GENE-DB human TR gene sequences. A later analysis assigned CDR3 sequences and most-parsimonious VDJ recombination scenarios with the TCRdist pipeline. A later analysis defined each TCR beta chain by its CDR3 amino acid sequence plus V-gene family, and excluded reads lacking a unique V-gene family. As a way to deal with suspected cross-contamination and a sequencing artifact, a later analysis dropped under 600 nucleotide sequences that were highly shared and had low generation probability. In a later analysis, a clonal expansion index for each public chain was calculated from normalized within-repertoire ranks of inferred template counts. In a later analysis, generation probabilities were computed with a VDJ recombination model fitted to out-of-frame rearrangements, and the resulting probabilities were checked against IGoR. In a later analysis, TCR-TCR, TCR-HLA and TCR-CMV co-occurrence was scored with hypergeometric tests, and a repertoire-size bias correction was applied to TCR pairs. In a later analysis, false discovery rates were estimated by permuting HLA or CMV assignments 20 times. In a later analysis, co-occurring TCRs were grouped using DBSCAN, and TCRdist sequence similarity was added for clustering within HLA-allele-positive subsets. For co-occurrence clustering, repertoires with fewer than 30,000 or more than 120,000 public chains were excluded, along with about five repertoires with anomalous nucleotide sharing. TCRdb stores this immuneACCESS table with in-frame sequences only. Part of the clones is absent; in the studies checked, under half of the shortfall reflects unresolved V genes, and no reason is known for the rest. The V and J calls and clone size come from that table; D and trimming were worked out from the DNA. This sample comprises 90,000 to 150,000 clones, 80% of them detected only once. Clones ranked in the top ten supply over 0.2% of the sample.

For CDR1 and CDR2, the germline V gene (reference sequence) lists GTSNPN and SVGIG. From V the trimming removes 1 base and from J it removes 11 bases, while the gene matches leave 6 bases of the junction unaccounted for. From its cysteine to its phenylalanine, the CDR3 spans 12 amino acids. Just CDR3 DNA is preserved here, 36 bases in frame from base 1. As regards this clone: Its recognized antigen is unknown. Base qualities were left out, and no much larger clone turns up one base away.

This chain joins TRBV30 to TRBJ2-5, and 8 bases in between align with TRBD2. Sequenced: PBMCs. The clonotype comes from a man over 45 in good health and CMV-seronegative. The DNA is TGTGCCTGGAGTGGCGGGGGGTTAGAGCAGTACTTC. Its protein product is CAWSGGGLEQYF.